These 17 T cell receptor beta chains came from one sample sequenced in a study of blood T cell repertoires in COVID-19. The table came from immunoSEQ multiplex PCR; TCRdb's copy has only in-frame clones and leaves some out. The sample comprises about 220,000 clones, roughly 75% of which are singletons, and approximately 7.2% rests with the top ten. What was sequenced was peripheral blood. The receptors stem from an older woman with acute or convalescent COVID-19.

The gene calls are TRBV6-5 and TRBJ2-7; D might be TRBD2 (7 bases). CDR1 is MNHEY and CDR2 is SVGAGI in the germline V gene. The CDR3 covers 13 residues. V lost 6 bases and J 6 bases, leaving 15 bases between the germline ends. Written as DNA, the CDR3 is TGTGCCAGCAGCCTTTCGGGGGGCCTCGAGCAGTACTTC. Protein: CASSLSGGLEQYF.

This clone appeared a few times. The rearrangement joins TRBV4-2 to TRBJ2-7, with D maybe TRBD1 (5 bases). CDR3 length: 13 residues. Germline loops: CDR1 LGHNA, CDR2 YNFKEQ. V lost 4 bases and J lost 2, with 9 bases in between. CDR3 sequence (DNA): TGTGCCAGCAGCCCGGACACGGCCTACGAGCAGTACTTC. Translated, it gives CASSPDTAYEQYF.

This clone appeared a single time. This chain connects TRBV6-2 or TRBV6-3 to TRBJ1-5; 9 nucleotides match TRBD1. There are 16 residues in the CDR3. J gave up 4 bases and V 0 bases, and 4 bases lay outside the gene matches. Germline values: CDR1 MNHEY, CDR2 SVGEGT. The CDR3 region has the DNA TGTGCCAGCAGTTACTCCGACAGGGGGGGAAATCAGCCCCAGCATTTT. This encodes CASSYSDRGGNQPQHF.

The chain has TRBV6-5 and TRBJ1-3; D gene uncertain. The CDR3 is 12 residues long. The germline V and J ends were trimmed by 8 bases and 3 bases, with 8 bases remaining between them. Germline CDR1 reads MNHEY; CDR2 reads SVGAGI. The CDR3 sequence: CASSSGGNTIYF. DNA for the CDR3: TGTGCCAGCTCTTCAGGTGGAAACACCATATATTTT.

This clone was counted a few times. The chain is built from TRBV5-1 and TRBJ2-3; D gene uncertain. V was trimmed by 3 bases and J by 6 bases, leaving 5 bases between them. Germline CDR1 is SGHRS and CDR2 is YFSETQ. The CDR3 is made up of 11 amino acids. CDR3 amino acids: CASSSFDTQYF. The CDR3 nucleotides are TGCGCCAGCAGCTCTTTCGATACGCAGTATTTT. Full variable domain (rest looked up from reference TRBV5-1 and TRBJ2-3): KAGVTQTPRYLIKTRGQQVTLSCSPISGHRSVSWYQQTPGQGLQFLFEYFSETQRNKGNFPGRFSGRQFSNSRSEMNVSTLELGDSALYLCASSSFDTQYFGPGTRLTVL.

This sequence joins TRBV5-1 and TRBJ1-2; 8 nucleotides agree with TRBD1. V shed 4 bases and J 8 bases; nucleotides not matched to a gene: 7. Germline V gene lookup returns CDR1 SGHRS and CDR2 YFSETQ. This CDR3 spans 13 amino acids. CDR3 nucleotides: TGCGCCAGCAGCCTGGACAGGGTGAAGGGCTACACCTTC. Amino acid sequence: CASSLDRVKGYTF.

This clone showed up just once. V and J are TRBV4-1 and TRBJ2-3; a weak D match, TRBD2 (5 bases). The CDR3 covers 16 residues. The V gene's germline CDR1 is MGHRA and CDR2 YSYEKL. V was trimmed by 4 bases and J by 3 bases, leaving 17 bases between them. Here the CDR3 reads CASSPGGAQKTDTQYF. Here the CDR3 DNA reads TGCGCCAGCAGCCCCGGAGGCGCCCAAAAGACAGATACGCAGTATTTT.

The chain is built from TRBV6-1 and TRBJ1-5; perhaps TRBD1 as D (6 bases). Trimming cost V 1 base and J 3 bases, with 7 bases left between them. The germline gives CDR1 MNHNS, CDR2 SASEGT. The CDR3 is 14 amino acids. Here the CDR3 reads CASSEDRVNQPQHF. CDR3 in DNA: TGTGCCAGCAGTGAAGACAGGGTCAATCAGCCCCAGCATTTT.

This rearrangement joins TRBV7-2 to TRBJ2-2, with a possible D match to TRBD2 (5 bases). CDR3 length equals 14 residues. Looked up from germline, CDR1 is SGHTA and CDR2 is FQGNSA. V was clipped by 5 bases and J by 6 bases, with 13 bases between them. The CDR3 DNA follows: TGTGCCAGCAGCCCAAGAGAGGGCGCCGGGGAGCTGTTTTTT. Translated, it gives CASSPREGAGELFF.

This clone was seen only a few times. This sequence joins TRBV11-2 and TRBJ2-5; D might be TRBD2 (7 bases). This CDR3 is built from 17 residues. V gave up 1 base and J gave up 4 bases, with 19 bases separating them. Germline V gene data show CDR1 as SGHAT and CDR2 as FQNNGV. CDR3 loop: CASSLALGGPQGETQYF. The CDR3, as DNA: TGTGCCAGCAGCTTAGCACTCGGGGGGCCCCAGGGAGAGACCCAGTACTTC. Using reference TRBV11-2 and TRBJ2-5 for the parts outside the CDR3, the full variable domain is EAGVAQSPRYKIIEKRQSVAFWCNPISGHATLYWYQQILGQGPKLLIQFQNNGVVDDSQLPKDRFSAERLKGVDSTLKIQPAKLEDSAVYLCASSLALGGPQGETQYFGPGTRLLVL.

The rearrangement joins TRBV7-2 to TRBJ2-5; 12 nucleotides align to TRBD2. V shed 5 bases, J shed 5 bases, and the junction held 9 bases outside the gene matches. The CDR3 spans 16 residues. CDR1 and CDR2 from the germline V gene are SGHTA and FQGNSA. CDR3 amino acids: CASSIPSGGAGETQYF. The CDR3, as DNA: TGTGCCAGCAGCATACCTAGCGGGGGGGCCGGGGAGACCCAGTACTTC.

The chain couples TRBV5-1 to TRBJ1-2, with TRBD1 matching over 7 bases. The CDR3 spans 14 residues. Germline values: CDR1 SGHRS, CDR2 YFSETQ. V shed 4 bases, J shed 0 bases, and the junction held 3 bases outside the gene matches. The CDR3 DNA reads TGCGCCAGCAGCACGGGACAGACTAACTATGGCTACACCTTC. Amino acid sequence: CASSTGQTNYGYTF.

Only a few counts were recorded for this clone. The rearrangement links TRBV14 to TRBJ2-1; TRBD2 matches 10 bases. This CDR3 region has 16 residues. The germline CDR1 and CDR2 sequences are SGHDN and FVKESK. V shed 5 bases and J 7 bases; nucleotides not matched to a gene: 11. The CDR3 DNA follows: TGTGCCAGCAGCTCCACCCTAGCGGGGGTACGGAATGAGCAGTTCTTC. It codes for CASSSTLAGVRNEQFF.

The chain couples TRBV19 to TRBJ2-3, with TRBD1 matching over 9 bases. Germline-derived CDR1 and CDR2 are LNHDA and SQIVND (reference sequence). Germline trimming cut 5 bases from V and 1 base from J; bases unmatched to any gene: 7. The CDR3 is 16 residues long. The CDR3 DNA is TGTGCCAGTAGTCCGGACAGGGGAACGGGCACAGATACGCAGTATTTT. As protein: CASSPDRGTGTDTQYF.

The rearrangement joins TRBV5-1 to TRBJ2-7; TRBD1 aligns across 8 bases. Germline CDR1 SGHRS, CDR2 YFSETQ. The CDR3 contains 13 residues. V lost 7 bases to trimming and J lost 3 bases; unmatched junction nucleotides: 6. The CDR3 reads CASGTGGSYEQYF. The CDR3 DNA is TGCGCCAGCGGTACAGGGGGAAGCTACGAGCAGTACTTC.

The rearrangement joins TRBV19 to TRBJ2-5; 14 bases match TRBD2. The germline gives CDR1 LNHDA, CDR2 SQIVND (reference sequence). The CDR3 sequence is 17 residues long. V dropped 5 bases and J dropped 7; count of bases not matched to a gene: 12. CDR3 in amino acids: CASSPPGLAGGPLTQYF. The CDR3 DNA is TGTGCCAGTAGTCCCCCAGGACTAGCGGGGGGACCATTGACCCAGTACTTC.

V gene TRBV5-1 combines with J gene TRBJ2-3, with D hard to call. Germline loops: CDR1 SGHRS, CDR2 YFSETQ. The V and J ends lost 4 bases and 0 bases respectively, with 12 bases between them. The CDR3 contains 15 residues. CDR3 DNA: TGCGCCAGCAGCGATATAGATCCTAGCACAGATACGCAGTATTTT. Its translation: CASSDIDPSTDTQYF.